Each of the 3 T cell receptor beta chains below was sequenced from the same sample in a study of blood T cells in healthy people across ages. Using a J-beta primer mix together with a sample-barcoded 5' primer, a second PCR was run for roughly 6 to 12 cycles. TCRdb ran MiXCR on the 5' RACE reads and lists one entry per CDR3 protein. In the table there are approximately 940,000 distinct CDR3 sequences, 40% to 60% of which are singletons. Specimen: blood. The receptors derive from a man aged 25-40 years in good health.

The chain links TRBV2 to TRBJ1-4, with D unclear. V dropped 6 bases and J dropped 0 bases, with 14 bases sitting between them. The CDR3 runs 16 residues. Germline assignment: CDR1 SNHLY and CDR2 FYNNEI. The CDR3 DNA is TGTGCCAGCAGGGCCTCCCTCGATGCAACTAATGAAAAACTGTTTTTT. Its protein is CASRASLDATNEKLFF. Supplemented by reference TRBV2 and TRBJ1-4, the full variable domain reads EPEVTQTPSHQVTQMGQEVILRCVPISNHLYFYWYRQILGQKVEFLVSFYNNEISEKSEIFDDQFSVERPDGSNFTLKIRSTKLEDSAMYFCASRASLDATNEKLFFGSGTQLSVL.

This clonotype has ten or more counts. The rearrangement uses TRBV12-3 or TRBV12-4 and TRBJ2-3; D is unclear. CDR3 size: 12 residues. V lost 6 bases and J 6 bases, leaving 10 bases between the germline ends. The CDR3 DNA reads TGTGCCAGCAGCCCAAGTGGGGATACGCAGTATTTT. Its translation is CASSPSGDTQYF.

The V gene is TRBV20-1, the J gene TRBJ2-5; 7 bases map to TRBD1. Germline V gene lookup returns CDR1 DFQATT and CDR2 SNEGSKA (reference sequence). The CDR3 extends over 14 amino acids. Trimming at V came to 6 bases and at J to 1 base, leaving 8 bases not matched to a gene. CDR3 coding DNA: TGCAGTGCAGGGACGGGACAGCTCCAAGAGACCCAGTACTTC. Protein: CSAGTGQLQETQYF.